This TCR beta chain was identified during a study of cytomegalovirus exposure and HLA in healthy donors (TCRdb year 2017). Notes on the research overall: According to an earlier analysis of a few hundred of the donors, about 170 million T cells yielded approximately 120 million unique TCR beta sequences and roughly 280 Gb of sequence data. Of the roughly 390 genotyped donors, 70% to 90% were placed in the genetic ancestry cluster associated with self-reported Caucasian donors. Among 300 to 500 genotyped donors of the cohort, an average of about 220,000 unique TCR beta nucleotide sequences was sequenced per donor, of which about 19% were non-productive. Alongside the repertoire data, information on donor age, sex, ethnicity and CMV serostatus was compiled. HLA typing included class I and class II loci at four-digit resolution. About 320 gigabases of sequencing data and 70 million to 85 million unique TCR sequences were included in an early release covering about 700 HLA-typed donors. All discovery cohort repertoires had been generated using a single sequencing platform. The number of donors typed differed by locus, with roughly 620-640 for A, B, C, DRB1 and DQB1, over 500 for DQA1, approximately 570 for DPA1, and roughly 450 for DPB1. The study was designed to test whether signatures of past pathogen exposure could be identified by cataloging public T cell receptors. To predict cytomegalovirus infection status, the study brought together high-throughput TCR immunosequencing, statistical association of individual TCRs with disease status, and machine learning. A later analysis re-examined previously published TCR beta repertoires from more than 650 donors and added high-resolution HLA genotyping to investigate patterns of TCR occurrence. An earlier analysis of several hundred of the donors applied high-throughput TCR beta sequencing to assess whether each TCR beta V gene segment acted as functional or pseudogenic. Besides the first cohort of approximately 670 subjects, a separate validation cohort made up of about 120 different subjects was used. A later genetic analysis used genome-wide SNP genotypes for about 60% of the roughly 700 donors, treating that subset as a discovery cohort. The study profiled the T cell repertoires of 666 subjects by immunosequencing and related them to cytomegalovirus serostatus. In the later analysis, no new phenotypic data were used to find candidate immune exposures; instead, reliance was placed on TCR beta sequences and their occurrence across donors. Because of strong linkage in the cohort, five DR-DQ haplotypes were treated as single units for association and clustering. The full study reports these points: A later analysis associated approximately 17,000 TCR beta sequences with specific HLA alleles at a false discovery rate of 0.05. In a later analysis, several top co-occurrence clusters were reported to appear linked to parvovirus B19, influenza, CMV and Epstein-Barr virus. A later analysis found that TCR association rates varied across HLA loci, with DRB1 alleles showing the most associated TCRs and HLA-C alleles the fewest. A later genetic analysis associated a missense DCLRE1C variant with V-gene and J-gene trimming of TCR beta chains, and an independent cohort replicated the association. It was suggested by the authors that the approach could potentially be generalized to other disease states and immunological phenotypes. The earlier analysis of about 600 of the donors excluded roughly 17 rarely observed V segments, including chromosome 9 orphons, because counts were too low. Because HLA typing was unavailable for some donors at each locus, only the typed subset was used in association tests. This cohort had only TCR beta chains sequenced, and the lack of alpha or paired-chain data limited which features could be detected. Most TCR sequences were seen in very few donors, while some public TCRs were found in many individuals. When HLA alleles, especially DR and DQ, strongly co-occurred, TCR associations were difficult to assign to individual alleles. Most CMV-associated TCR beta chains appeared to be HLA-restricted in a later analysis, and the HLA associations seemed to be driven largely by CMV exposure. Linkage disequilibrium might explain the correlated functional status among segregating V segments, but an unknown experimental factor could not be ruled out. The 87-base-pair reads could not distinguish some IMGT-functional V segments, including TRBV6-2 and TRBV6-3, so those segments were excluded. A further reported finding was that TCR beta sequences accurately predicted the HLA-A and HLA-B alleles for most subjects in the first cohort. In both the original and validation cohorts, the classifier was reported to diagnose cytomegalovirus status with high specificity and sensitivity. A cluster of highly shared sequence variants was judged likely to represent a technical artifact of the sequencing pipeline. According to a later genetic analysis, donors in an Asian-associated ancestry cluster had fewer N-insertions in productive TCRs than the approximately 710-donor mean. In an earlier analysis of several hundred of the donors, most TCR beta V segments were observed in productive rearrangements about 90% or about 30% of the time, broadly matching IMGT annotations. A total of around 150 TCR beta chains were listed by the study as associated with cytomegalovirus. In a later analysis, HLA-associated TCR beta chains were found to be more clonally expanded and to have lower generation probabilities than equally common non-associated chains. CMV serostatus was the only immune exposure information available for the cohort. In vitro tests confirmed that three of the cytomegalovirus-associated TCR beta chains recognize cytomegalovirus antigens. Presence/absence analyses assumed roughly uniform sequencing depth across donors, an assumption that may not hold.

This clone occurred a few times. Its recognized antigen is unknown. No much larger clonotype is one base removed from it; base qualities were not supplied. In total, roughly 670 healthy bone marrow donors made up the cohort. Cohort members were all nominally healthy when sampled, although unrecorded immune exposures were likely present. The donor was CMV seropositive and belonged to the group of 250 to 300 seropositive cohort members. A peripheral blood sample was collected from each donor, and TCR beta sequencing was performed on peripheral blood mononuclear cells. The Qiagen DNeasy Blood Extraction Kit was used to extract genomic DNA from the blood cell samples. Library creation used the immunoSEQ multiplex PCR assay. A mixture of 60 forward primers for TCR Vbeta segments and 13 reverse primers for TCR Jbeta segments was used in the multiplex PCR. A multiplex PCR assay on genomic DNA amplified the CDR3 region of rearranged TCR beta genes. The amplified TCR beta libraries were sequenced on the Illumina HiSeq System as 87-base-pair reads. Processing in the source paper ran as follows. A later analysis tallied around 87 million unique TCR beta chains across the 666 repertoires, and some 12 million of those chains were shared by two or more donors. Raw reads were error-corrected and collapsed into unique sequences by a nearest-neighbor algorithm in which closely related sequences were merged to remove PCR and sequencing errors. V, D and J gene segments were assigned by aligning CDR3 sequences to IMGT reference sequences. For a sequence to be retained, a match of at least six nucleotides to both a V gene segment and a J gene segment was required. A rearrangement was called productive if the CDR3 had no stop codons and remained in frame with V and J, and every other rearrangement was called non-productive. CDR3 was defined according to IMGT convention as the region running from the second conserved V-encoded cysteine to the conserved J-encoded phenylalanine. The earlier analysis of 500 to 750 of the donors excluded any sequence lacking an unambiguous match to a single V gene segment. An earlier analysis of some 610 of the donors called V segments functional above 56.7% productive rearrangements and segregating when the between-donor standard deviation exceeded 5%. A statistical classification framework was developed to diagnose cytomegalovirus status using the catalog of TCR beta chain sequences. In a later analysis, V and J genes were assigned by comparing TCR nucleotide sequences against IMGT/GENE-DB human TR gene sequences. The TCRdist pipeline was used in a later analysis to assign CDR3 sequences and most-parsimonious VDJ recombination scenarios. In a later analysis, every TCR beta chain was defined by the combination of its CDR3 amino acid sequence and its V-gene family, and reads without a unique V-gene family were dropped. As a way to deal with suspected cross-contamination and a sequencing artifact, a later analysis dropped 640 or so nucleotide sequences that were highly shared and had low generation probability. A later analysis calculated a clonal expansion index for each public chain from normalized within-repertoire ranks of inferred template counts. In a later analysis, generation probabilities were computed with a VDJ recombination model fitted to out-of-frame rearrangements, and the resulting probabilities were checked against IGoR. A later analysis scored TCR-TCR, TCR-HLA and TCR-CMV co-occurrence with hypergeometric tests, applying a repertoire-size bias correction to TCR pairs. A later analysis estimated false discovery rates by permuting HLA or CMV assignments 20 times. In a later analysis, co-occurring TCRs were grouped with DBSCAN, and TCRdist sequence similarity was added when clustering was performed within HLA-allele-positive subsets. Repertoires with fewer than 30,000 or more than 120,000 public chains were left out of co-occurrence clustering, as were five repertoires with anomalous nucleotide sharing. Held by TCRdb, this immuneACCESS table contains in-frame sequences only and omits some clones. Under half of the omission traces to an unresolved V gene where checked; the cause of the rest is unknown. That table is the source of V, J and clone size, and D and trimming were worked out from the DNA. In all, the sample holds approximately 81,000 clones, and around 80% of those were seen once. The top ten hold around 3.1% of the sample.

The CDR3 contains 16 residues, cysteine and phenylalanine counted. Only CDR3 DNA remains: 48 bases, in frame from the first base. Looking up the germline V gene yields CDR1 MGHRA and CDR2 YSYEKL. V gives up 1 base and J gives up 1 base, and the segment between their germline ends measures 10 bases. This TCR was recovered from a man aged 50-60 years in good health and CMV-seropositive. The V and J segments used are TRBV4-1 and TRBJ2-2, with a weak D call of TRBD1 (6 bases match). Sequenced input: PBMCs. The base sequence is TGCGCCAGCAGCCAAGTTGGGGGCCTGAACACCGGGGAGCTGTTTTTT. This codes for CASSQVGGLNTGELFF.